What follows is one T cell receptor beta chain and its context. Antigen unknown. These data belong to a study of cytomegalovirus exposure and HLA in healthy donors. Findings of the study overall: Most sequenced TCRs were rare (though some public TCRs occurred in many donors).

From the 120-subject validation cohort, which was separate from the roughly 710-subject first cohort, the donors were drawn. Germline lookup yields CDR1 MNHEY and CDR2 SVGAGI. This CDR3 has 13 residues. V lost 5 bases to trimming and J lost 6 bases, with 14 bases between them. Only in-frame clones appear in the TCRdb table, and some are missing; sequencing was by immunoSEQ multiplex PCR. Of fewer than 200,000 clones listed, approximately 86% were seen once; the top ten hold 2% to 2.5%. The material sequenced was PBMCs. The chain links TRBV6-5 to TRBJ2-7; D is possibly TRBD1 (6 bases). This TCR came from a woman between 18 and 29 years old in good health and CMV-seronegative. The CDR3 DNA follows: TGTGCCAGCAGTCAACAACTACAGGGCGAGCAGTACTTC. Encoded protein: CASSQQLQGEQYF.